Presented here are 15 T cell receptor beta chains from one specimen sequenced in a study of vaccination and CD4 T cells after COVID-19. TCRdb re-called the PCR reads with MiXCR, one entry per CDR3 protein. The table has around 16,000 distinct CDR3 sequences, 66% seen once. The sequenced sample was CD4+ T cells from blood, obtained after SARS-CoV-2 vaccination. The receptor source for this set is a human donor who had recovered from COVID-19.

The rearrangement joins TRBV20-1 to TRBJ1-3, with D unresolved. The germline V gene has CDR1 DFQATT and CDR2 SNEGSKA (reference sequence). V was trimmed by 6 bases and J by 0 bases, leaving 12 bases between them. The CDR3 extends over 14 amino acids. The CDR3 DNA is TGCAGTGCCTCTAGACACAGCTCTGGAAACACCATATATTTT. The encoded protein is CSASRHSSGNTIYF.

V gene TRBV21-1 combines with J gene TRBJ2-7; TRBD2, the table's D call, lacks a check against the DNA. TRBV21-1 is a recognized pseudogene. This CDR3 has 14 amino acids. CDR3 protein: CASSNPERESEQYF. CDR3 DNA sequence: TGTGCCAGCAGCAACCCAGAGCGGGAGTCCGAGCAGTACTTC.

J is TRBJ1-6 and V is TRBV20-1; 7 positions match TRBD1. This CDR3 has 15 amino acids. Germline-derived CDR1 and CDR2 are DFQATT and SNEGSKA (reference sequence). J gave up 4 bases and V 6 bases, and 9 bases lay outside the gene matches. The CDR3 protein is CSAPSQGQYNSPLHF. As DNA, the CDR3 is TGCAGTGCGCCGAGCCAGGGACAGTATAATTCACCCCTCCACTTT.

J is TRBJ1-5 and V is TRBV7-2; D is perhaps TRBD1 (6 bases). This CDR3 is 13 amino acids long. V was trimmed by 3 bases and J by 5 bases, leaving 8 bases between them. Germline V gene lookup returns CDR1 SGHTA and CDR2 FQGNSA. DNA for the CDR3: TGTGCCAGCAGCTTTAAGGGGGATCAGCCCCAGCATTTT. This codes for CASSFKGDQPQHF.

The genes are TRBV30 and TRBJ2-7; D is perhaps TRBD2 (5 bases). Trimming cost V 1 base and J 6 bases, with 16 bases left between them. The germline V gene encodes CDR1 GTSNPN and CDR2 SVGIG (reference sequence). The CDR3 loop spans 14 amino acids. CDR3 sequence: CAWSGLTRSGEQYF. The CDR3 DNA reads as TGTGCCTGGAGTGGGCTCACCAGGAGCGGCGAGCAGTACTTC.

CDR3 sequence: CASKADSNTEAFF. In DNA form, the CDR3 reads TGTGCCAGCAAGGCGGACAGCAACACTGAAGCTTTCTTT. This sequence joins TRBV2 and TRBJ1-1; possibly TRBD1 for D (6 bases). V was cut by 7 bases and J by 2 bases, with 11 bases left in between. Germline-derived CDR1 and CDR2 are SNHLY and FYNNEI. The CDR3 has 13 residues.

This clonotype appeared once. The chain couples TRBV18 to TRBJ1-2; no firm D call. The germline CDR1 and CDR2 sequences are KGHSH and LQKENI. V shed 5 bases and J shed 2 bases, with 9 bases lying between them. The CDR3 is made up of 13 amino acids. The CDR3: CASSTDKNYGYTF. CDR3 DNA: TGTGCCAGCTCAACAGACAAGAACTATGGCTACACCTTC.

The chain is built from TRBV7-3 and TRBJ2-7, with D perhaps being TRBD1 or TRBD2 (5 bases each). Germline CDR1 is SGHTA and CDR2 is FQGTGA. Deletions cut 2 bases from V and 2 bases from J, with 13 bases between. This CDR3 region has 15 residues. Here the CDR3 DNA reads TGTGCCAGCAGCTTAGCCCCGGGACCTACCTACGAGCAGTACTTC. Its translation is CASSLAPGPTYEQYF.

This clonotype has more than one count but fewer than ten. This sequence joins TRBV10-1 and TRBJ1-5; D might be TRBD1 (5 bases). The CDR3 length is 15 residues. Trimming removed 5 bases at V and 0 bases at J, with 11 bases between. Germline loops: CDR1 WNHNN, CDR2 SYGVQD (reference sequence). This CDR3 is CASSSDSYSNQPQHF. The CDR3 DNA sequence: TGCGCCAGCAGTTCCGACAGCTATAGCAATCAGCCCCAGCATTTT.

The CDR3 DNA sequence: TGTGCCAGCAGCCAGACTGCAAACTATGGCTACACCTTC. Its translation: CASSQTANYGYTF. V is TRBV12-3 or TRBV12-4 and J is TRBJ1-2; D remains unclear. The CDR3 has 13 amino acids. Trimming removed 6 bases from V and 2 bases from J, with 10 bases in between.

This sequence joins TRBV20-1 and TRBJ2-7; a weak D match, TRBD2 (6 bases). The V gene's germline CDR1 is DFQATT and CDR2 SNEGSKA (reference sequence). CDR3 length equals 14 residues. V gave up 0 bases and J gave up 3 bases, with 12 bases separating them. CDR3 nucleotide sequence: TGCAGTGCTAGAGATCCGACTAGACTCTACGAGCAGTACTTC. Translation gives CSARDPTRLYEQYF.

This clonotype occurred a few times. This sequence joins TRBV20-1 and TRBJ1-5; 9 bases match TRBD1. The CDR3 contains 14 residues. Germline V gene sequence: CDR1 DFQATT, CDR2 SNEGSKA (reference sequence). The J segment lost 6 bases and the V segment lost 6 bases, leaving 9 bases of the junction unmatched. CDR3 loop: CSANSGTGIQPQHF. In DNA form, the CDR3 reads TGCAGTGCAAACTCCGGGACAGGGATTCAGCCCCAGCATTTT.

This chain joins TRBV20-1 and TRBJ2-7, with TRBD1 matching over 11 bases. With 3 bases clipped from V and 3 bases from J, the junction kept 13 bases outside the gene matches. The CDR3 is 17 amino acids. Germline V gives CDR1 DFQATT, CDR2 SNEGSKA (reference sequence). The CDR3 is CSASGVDRGRMSYEQYF. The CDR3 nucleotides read TGCAGTGCTAGTGGTGTGGACAGGGGGCGAATGAGCTACGAGCAGTACTTC.

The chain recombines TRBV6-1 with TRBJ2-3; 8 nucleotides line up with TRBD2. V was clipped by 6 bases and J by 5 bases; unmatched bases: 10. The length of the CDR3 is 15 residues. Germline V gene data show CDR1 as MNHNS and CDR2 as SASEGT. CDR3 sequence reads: CASSKGGRRVDTQYF. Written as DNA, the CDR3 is TGTGCCAGCAGCAAGGGCGGGAGGAGGGTAGATACGCAGTATTTT.

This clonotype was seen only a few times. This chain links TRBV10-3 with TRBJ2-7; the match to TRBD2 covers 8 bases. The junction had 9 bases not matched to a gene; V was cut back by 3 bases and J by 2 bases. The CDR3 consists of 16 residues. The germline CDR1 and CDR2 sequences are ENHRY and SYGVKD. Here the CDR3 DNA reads TGTGCCATCAGTGAAGGGGCTAGCGGGCCGACCTACGAGCAGTACTTC. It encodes CAISEGASGPTYEQYF.